Listed here are 32 T cell receptor beta chains from one sample, sequenced in a study of blood T cell repertoires in COVID-19. TCRdb keeps only in-frame clones here, not all; method: immunoSEQ multiplex PCR. This table has some 250,000 clones, 88% appearing once. The sequenced sample was peripheral blood. These receptors were obtained from a woman aged 25 to 39 with acute or convalescent COVID-19.

In DNA, the CDR3 is TGCGCCAGCAGCTTGGCCGTCAGGGGGGTAGCCGGGGAGCTGTTTTTT. It is translated as CASSLAVRGVAGELFF. The gene calls are TRBV5-1 and TRBJ2-2; D is perhaps TRBD1 (7 bases). Trimming shortened V by 0 bases and J by 6 bases, and 15 bases separated the two germline ends. Germline CDR1 reads SGHRS; CDR2 reads YFSETQ. This CDR3 has 16 residues.

The gene calls are TRBV7-9 and TRBJ2-5, with 10 positions matching TRBD2. Germline V gene data show CDR1 as SEHNR and CDR2 as FQNEAQ (reference sequence). The V gene end was trimmed by 6 bases and the J gene end by 7 bases; junction bases not matched to a gene: 11. The CDR3 is 15 residues long. Here the CDR3 reads CASRALAGANGTQYF. The CDR3 DNA reads TGTGCCAGCAGAGCTCTAGCGGGAGCAAATGGGACCCAGTACTTC.

V gene TRBV19 combines with J gene TRBJ2-7; D gene uncertain. Germline V gene data show CDR1 as LNHDA and CDR2 as SQIVND (reference sequence). Trimming took 3 bases from V and 5 from J, leaving 8 bases between them. The CDR3 is 12 amino acids. The DNA of the CDR3 is TGTGCCAGTAGTATGGGCCCCCACGAGCAGTACTTC. Residues: CASSMGPHEQYF.

The chain combines TRBV19 with TRBJ1-5; 7 positions match TRBD1. V lost 2 bases and J lost 2; bases outside the gene matches: 9. This CDR3 spans 17 amino acids. CDR1 is LNHDA, CDR2 SQIVND, per germline (reference sequence). CDR3 coding DNA: TGTGCCAGTAGTATAATACAGGGGTTAGAAGGCAATCAGCCCCAGCATTTT. It translates to CASSIIQGLEGNQPQHF.

The chain carries TRBV11-3 and TRBJ2-2, with TRBD2 identical over 8 bases. The V gene's germline CDR1 is SGHNT and CDR2 YENEEA. V trimming: 5 bases; J trimming: 6 bases; junction bases outside the gene matches: 8. The CDR3 totals 15 residues. CDR3 sequence reads: CASSQTSVGAGELFF. The CDR3 DNA follows: TGTGCCAGCAGCCAGACTAGCGTCGGGGCCGGGGAGCTGTTTTTT.

With respect to this clone: This sample also contains other DNA sequences that code for the same CDR3. This chain links TRBV24-1 with TRBJ2-1, with 11 bases matching TRBD2. Germline CDR1 is KGHDR and CDR2 is SFDVKD. This CDR3 is 16 amino acids long. V lost 3 bases to trimming and J lost 5 bases; unmatched junction nucleotides: 5. CDR3 DNA sequence: TGTGCCACCAGTGATCCCGGGACTAGCGGTAACAATGAGCAGTTCTTC. Translation gives CATSDPGTSGNNEQFF.

This clone was counted only a few times. The chain carries TRBV3-1 (or the pseudogene TRBV3-2) and TRBJ2-2, with 11 bases fitting TRBD2. The germline V gene has CDR1 LGHDT and CDR2 YNNKEL (reference sequence). The CDR3 consists of 17 residues. After removal of 0 bases from V and 7 bases from J, the junction contained 7 bases not matched to a gene. In DNA form, the CDR3 reads TGTGCCAGCAGCCAAGACTGGGCTAGCGGGAGGATCGGGGAGCTGTTTTTT. Translating gives CASSQDWASGRIGELFF.

The chain recombines TRBV14 with TRBJ2-5; TRBD2 agrees at 11 bases. The germline CDR1 and CDR2 sequences are SGHDN and FVKESK. The CDR3 is made up of 16 amino acids. The junction had 6 bases not matched to a gene; V was cut back by 1 base and J by 5 bases. The CDR3 coding sequence is TGTGCCAGCAGCCAAGTTAGCGGGAGGGCCGAGGAGACCCAGTACTTC. Protein sequence: CASSQVSGRAEETQYF.

The chain uses TRBV5-1 and TRBJ1-2, with D maybe TRBD1 (5 bases). CDR1 is SGHRS, CDR2 YFSETQ, per germline. The CDR3 extends over 16 amino acids. V was trimmed by 4 bases and J by 1 base, leaving 17 bases between them. CDR3 in amino acids: CASSPTIVRVNYGYTF. The DNA for the CDR3 is TGCGCCAGCAGCCCGACGATTGTCAGGGTTAACTATGGCTACACCTTC.

The J gene is TRBJ2-7, the V gene TRBV6-6, with TRBD2 matching over 8 bases. V dropped 6 bases and J dropped 2; count of bases not matched to a gene: 6. Germline CDR1 is MNHNY and CDR2 is SVGAGI (reference sequence). The CDR3 consists of 14 residues. The CDR3 DNA reads as TGTGCCAGCAGCGTCCCGGGACTAGCCTACGAGCAGTACTTC. Translating it yields CASSVPGLAYEQYF.

The chain employs TRBV30 and TRBJ2-6; 8 nucleotides agree with TRBD1. This CDR3 has 18 amino acids. Germline V gene data show CDR1 as GTSNPN and CDR2 as SVGIG (reference sequence). Losses at the gene ends were 1 base for V and 0 bases for J; bases not matched to a gene: 8. The CDR3 is CAWSAGQGSLSGANVLTF. The CDR3 DNA sequence: TGTGCCTGGAGTGCCGGACAGGGCTCCCTCTCTGGGGCCAACGTCCTGACTTTC.

This CDR3 reads CASSAPGTSGYEQYF. The CDR3 DNA reads as TGTGCCAGCAGCGCTCCCGGGACTAGCGGCTACGAGCAGTACTTC. This chain connects TRBV7-2 to TRBJ2-7; the match to TRBD2 covers 11 bases. Trimming took 5 bases from V and 3 from J; bases not matched to a gene: 6. CDR1 is SGHTA and CDR2 is FQGNSA in the germline V gene. The length of the CDR3 is 15 residues.

The J gene is TRBJ2-1, the V gene TRBV6-4; 14 bases agree with TRBD2. Germline loops: CDR1 MRHNA, CDR2 SNTAGT. J was trimmed by 8 bases and V by 3 bases; bases with no gene match: 6. This CDR3 is 16 amino acids long. CDR3 coding DNA: TGTGCCAGCAGTGAGACTAGCGGGAGGGCCATGGATGAGCAGTTCTTC. Its protein is CASSETSGRAMDEQFF.

The chain combines TRBV3-1 (or the pseudogene TRBV3-2) with TRBJ2-1, with D tentatively TRBD2 (6 bases). Germline values: CDR1 LGHDT, CDR2 YNNKEL (reference sequence). Deletions cut 4 bases from V and 4 bases from J, with 11 bases between. There are 14 residues in the CDR3. The CDR3 spells CASSRTGRYNEQFF. CDR3 sequence (DNA): TGTGCCAGCAGCCGAACCGGGAGATACAATGAGCAGTTCTTC.

The chain has TRBV28 and TRBJ2-1; TRBD2 aligns across 7 bases. The ends lost 4 bases at V and 0 bases at J; junction bases unmatched: 21. Germline lookup yields CDR1 MDHEN and CDR2 SYDVKM. The CDR3 spans 21 residues. The CDR3 DNA follows: TGTGCCAGCAGTTCACCCTGGGGGGGGTCGTTGGCGGCTAGCTCCTACAATGAGCAGTTCTTC. Encoded protein: CASSSPWGGSLAASSYNEQFF.

The DNA of the CDR3 is TGTGCCAGCAGCGTAGCTACTAGCGGGAGGGCCGCAGATACGCAGTATTTT. Translation: CASSVATSGRAADTQYF. The chain links TRBV9 to TRBJ2-3; 13 nucleotides agree with TRBD2. CDR3 length equals 17 residues. Losses at the gene ends were 0 bases for V and 4 bases for J; bases not matched to a gene: 5. Per the germline V gene, CDR1 is SGDLS and CDR2 is YYNGEE.

The chain joins TRBV2 to TRBJ1-1, with TRBD1 as a possible D gene (5 bases). Per germline, CDR1 SNHLY and CDR2 FYNNEI. Trimming removed 3 bases at V and 7 bases at J, with 12 bases between. The CDR3 has 13 residues. CDR3 protein: CASSENQGSEAFF. The CDR3 region has the DNA TGTGCCAGCAGTGAGAACCAGGGCAGTGAAGCTTTCTTT.

A remark on this clone: One end of the junction varies from germline; a read error may be responsible. The CDR3 nucleotides read TGCGCCAGCAGCTTGGAACGAGCGAACACCGAGGAGCTGTTTTTT. This gives the protein CASSLERANTEELFF. The chain uses TRBV5-1 and TRBJ2-2; D is uncertain. This CDR3 comprises 15 residues. Per the germline V gene, CDR1 is SGHRS and CDR2 is YFSETQ.

This clone was detected a few times. The V gene is TRBV19, the J gene TRBJ2-1; 8 bases align to TRBD2. Trimming took 7 bases from V and 10 from J; bases not matched to a gene: 15. Germline V lookup: CDR1 LNHDA, CDR2 SQIVND (reference sequence). This CDR3 is built from 15 residues. The CDR3 DNA reads as TGTGCCAGTACCCAACTAGCGGAGCGGGAGACCGAGCAGTTCTTC. This encodes CASTQLAERETEQFF.

The chain carries TRBV6-5 and TRBJ2-7, with 7 bases that match TRBD1. This CDR3 spans 16 amino acids. V shed 4 bases, J shed 1 base, and the junction held 10 bases outside the gene matches. Germline V lookup: CDR1 MNHEY, CDR2 SVGAGI. The chain's CDR3 is CASSSDRVPPSYEQYF. DNA for the CDR3: TGTGCCAGCAGTTCAGACAGGGTCCCGCCTTCCTACGAGCAGTACTTC.

The chain carries TRBV5-1 and TRBJ2-2, with D possibly matching TRBD2 (6 bases). V lost 1 base and J lost 4, with 14 bases in between. CDR3 length: 16 amino acids. Germline loops: CDR1 SGHRS, CDR2 YFSETQ. CDR3 protein: CASSLTRGITTGELFF. The CDR3 nucleotides read TGCGCCAGCAGCTTGACTCGGGGGATAACCACCGGGGAGCTGTTTTTT.

The chain couples TRBV9 to TRBJ2-7, with 9 bases that match TRBD1. Germline CDR1 and CDR2: SGDLS and YYNGEE. The CDR3 has 14 residues. The trim removed 3 bases at V and 4 bases at J, leaving 5 bases unmatched. The CDR3 protein is CASSAGQGGYEQYF. The CDR3 coding sequence is TGTGCCAGCAGCGCGGGACAGGGCGGTTACGAGCAGTACTTC.

The chain has TRBV5-6 and TRBJ2-5; D is possibly TRBD1 (6 bases). The CDR3 covers 16 residues. Trimming stripped 7 bases from V and 0 bases from J, with 19 bases between. Germline assignment: CDR1 SGHDT and CDR2 YYEEEE. CDR3 sequence (DNA): TGTGCCAGCTATCCCCTGAAAGGGGGATACCAAGAGACCCAGTACTTC. Its protein is CASYPLKGGYQETQYF.

The genes are TRBV4-1 and TRBJ2-3; the match to TRBD2 covers 9 bases. Germline CDR1 and CDR2: MGHRA and YSYEKL. The CDR3 is 15 residues long. J lost 5 bases, V lost 3 bases, and 6 bases had no gene match. The CDR3 nucleotides are TGCGCCAGCAGCCAGGGGAGCGGGGGGAGAGATACGCAGTATTTT. Translating it yields CASSQGSGGRDTQYF.

V is TRBV15 and J is TRBJ2-1, with TRBD2 identical over 9 bases. Per the germline V gene, CDR1 is LNHNV and CDR2 is YYDKDF (reference sequence). The V gene end was trimmed by 0 bases and the J gene end by 7 bases; junction bases not matched to a gene: 4. CDR3 size: 15 residues. This CDR3 is CATSRDLAGRNEQFF. The DNA of the CDR3 is TGTGCCACCAGCAGAGATCTAGCGGGAAGGAATGAGCAGTTCTTC.

CDR3 amino acids: CASSFGTSGTETQYF. Written as DNA, the CDR3 is TGTGCCAGCAGCTTTGGGACTAGCGGTACCGAGACCCAGTACTTC. V is TRBV5-4 and J is TRBJ2-5; TRBD2 agrees at 11 bases. Germline V CDR1 and CDR2: SGHNT, YYREEE (reference sequence). V trimming: 2 bases; J trimming: 5 bases; junction bases outside the gene matches: 5. This CDR3 comprises 15 residues. Full variable domain (outside the CDR3, taken from reference TRBV5-4 and TRBJ2-5): ETGVTQSPTHLIKTRGQQVTLRCSSQSGHNTVSWYQQALGQGPQFIFQYYREEENGRGNFPPRFSGLQFPNYSSELNVNALELDDSALYLCASSFGTSGTETQYFGPGTRLLVL.

This sequence joins TRBV30 and TRBJ1-2; D possibly corresponds to TRBD1 (6 bases). Germline CDR1 and CDR2: GTSNPN and SVGIG (reference sequence). The ends were cut back, 8 bases at V and 4 bases at J, with 17 bases in the middle. The CDR3 is made up of 13 amino acids. The DNA of the CDR3 is TGTGCCGGTTTTATACAGGGCCTCTATGGCTACACCTTC. Protein: CAGFIQGLYGYTF.

Concerning this clone itself: Other nucleotide sequences in the sample specify the same CDR3. The chain uses TRBV6-1 and TRBJ2-5; a weak D match, TRBD1 (5 bases). V was clipped by 3 bases and J by 2 bases, with 13 bases between them. Germline assignment: CDR1 MNHNS and CDR2 SASEGT. This CDR3 has 15 residues. The CDR3 reads CASSEEGRAQETQYF. In nucleotides, the CDR3 is TGTGCCAGCAGTGAGGAAGGCAGGGCACAAGAGACCCAGTACTTC.

The rearrangement uses TRBV27 and TRBJ2-7, with 9 bases matching TRBD1. Germline V gives CDR1 MNHEY, CDR2 SMNVEV (reference sequence). This CDR3 is 15 amino acids long. Trimming at V came to 5 bases and at J to 3 bases, leaving 8 bases not matched to a gene. CDR3 loop: CASSLRGTGSYEQYF. DNA of the CDR3: TGTGCCAGCAGTCTGCGGGGGACAGGGAGCTACGAGCAGTACTTC.

The chain couples TRBV2 to TRBJ2-5; the match to TRBD1 covers 7 bases. The CDR3 sequence is 13 residues long. Germline V gene lookup returns CDR1 SNHLY and CDR2 FYNNEI. V lost 7 bases, J lost 4 bases, and 6 bases stayed unmatched. The CDR3 DNA follows: TGTGCCAGCACCACTAACAGGGGAGAGACCCAGTACTTC. It translates to CASTTNRGETQYF.

The V gene is TRBV27, the J gene TRBJ2-2; D is unclear. Trimming removed 4 bases from V and 6 bases from J, with 9 bases in between. The CDR3 has 13 amino acids. Germline values: CDR1 MNHEY, CDR2 SMNVEV (reference sequence). Here the CDR3 DNA reads TGTGCCAGCAGTTCGGCGGTATCCGGGGAGCTGTTTTTT. This codes for CASSSAVSGELFF.

The chain employs TRBV2 and TRBJ2-7, with 8 nucleotides matching TRBD1. The V and J ends lost 7 bases and 4 bases, in that order; junction bases with no gene match: 6. The CDR3 runs to 13 residues. Germline V lookup: CDR1 SNHLY, CDR2 FYNNEI. The CDR3 DNA is TGTGCCAGCAAAGGGCAGGGGGCATACGAGCAGTACTTC. This codes for CASKGQGAYEQYF.